These 27 T cell receptor beta chains share one sample of origin, sequenced in a study of PD-1 blockade in classical Hodgkin lymphoma. Every one of the patients relapsed after autologous stem cell transplantation (brentuximab vedotin exposure was variable). The repertoire was sequenced with immunoSEQ multiplex PCR; TCRdb's copy has only in-frame clones and lacks some. This sample has about 31,000 clones, with about 70% found just once. This material consisted of peripheral blood mononuclear cells (PBMCs), taken before the second cycle of nivolumab. The source of these receptors is a human donor with classical Hodgkin lymphoma.

J is TRBJ1-1 and V is TRBV10-3; 8 nucleotides line up with TRBD1. From germline, CDR1 is ENHRY and CDR2 SYGVKD. V lost 6 bases and J lost 5; bases outside the gene matches: 8. This CDR3 region has 14 residues. The CDR3: CAISDGTGGTEAFF. CDR3 in DNA: TGTGCCATCAGCGACGGGACAGGAGGGACTGAAGCTTTCTTT.

The gene calls are TRBV7-9 and TRBJ1-4, with no clear D. This CDR3 comprises 13 residues. Deletions cut 4 bases from V and 8 bases from J, with 11 bases between. CDR1 and CDR2 (germline): SEHNR, FQNEAQ (reference sequence). CDR3 in amino acids: CASSWEEREKLFF. The CDR3 DNA reads as TGTGCCAGCAGCTGGGAGGAGCGGGAAAAACTGTTTTTT.

By sample share, this clone is medium-sized. The J gene is TRBJ2-1, the V gene TRBV20-1; 9 bases map to TRBD1. Germline V gene lookup returns CDR1 DFQATT and CDR2 SNEGSKA (reference sequence). V gave up 6 bases and J gave up 13 bases; unmatched junction bases: 7. This CDR3 region has 11 residues. CDR3 sequence: CSATGGQGQFF. The CDR3 DNA reads TGCAGTGCAACTGGGGGACAGGGCCAGTTCTTC.

This clone counts as medium-sized. The V gene is TRBV2, the J gene TRBJ1-2, with 12 bases aligning to TRBD1. The CDR3 loop spans 15 amino acids. The trim removed 6 bases at V and 4 bases at J, leaving 6 bases unmatched. Germline CDR1 reads SNHLY; CDR2 reads FYNNEI. CDR3 DNA sequence: TGTGCCAGCAGCCCCGGGACAGGGGGCGTCTATGGCTACACCTTC. This codes for CASSPGTGGVYGYTF.

The chain employs TRBV10-2 and TRBJ2-7; D call uncertain. The CDR3 is 13 amino acids. In germline, CDR1 is WSHSY, CDR2 SAAADI. Trimming took off 7 bases at V and 2 bases at J, with 12 bases between the two ends. The CDR3, as DNA: TGCGCCAGCACCACCGGGCCAACCTACGAGCAGTACTTC. This encodes CASTTGPTYEQYF.

The V gene is TRBV4-1, the J gene TRBJ2-3, with 7 bases fitting TRBD2. The ends lost 1 base at V and 0 bases at J; junction bases unmatched: 10. Germline CDR1 and CDR2: MGHRA and YSYEKL. This CDR3 comprises 18 residues. The CDR3 loop reads CASSQGEQAGPSTDTQYF. The CDR3 nucleotides are TGCGCCAGCAGCCAAGGGGAACAAGCGGGGCCTAGCACAGATACGCAGTATTTT.

This clone showed up just a few times. This chain uses TRBV30 with TRBJ1-4; D not certain. Germline CDR1 GTSNPN, CDR2 SVGIG (reference sequence). This CDR3 has 12 amino acids. V lost 5 bases and J 6 bases, leaving 10 bases between the germline ends. Here the CDR3 DNA reads TGTGCCTGGTCCGGGATGGATGAAAAACTGTTTTTT. Its protein product is CAWSGMDEKLFF.

This chain's CDR3 is CASSLTGDTQYF. CDR3 coding DNA: TGTGCCAGCAGCCTGACGGGAGATACGCAGTATTTT. This rearrangement joins TRBV6-5 to TRBJ2-3; no definite D call. CDR1 and CDR2 (germline): MNHEY, SVGAGI. The CDR3 is 12 residues long. V was trimmed by 6 bases and J by 5 bases, leaving 9 bases between them.

V and J are TRBV28 and TRBJ1-5, with a possible D match to TRBD1 (5 bases). This CDR3 has 15 residues. CDR1 is MDHEN, CDR2 SYDVKM, per germline. V was trimmed by 10 bases and J by 6 bases, leaving 22 bases between them. This CDR3 reads CAIETEGNYGQPQHF. The CDR3 DNA sequence: TGTGCCATCGAAACAGAGGGGAATTATGGTCAGCCCCAGCATTTT.

The rearrangement joins TRBV27 to TRBJ2-1; 8 bases line up with TRBD2. Trimming took 3 bases from V and 2 from J; bases not matched to a gene: 6. The CDR3 length is 16 residues. CDR1 is MNHEY and CDR2 is SMNVEV in the germline V gene (reference sequence). In nucleotides, the CDR3 is TGTGCCAGCAGTTTTCCCCCGGGACTAGCCTACAATGAGCAGTTCTTC. Its translation: CASSFPPGLAYNEQFF.

The chain couples TRBV25-1 to TRBJ2-2; 9 bases agree with TRBD2. The CDR3 runs to 18 residues. Germline V lookup: CDR1 MGHDK, CDR2 SYGVNS. Trimming cost V 1 base and J 3 bases; bases outside gene matches: 9. CDR3 in DNA: TGTGCCAGCAGTGAATCAGCACTAGCGGGCGGGGACACCGGGGAGCTGTTTTTT. Protein: CASSESALAGGDTGELFF. Drawing the rest from reference TRBV25-1 and TRBJ2-2, the complete variable domain is EADIYQTPRYLVIGTGKKITLECSQTMGHDKMYWYQQDPGMELHLIHYSYGVNSTEKGDLSSESTVSRIRTEHFPLTLESARPSHTSQYLCASSESALAGGDTGELFFGEGSRLTVL.

The chain is built from TRBV5-1 and TRBJ2-3; D is perhaps TRBD2 (6 bases). Trimming left V 4 bases short and J 8 bases short, with 11 bases between. Per germline, CDR1 SGHRS and CDR2 YFSETQ. This CDR3 region has 12 residues. The CDR3: CASSPQGGTQYF. CDR3 in DNA: TGCGCCAGCAGCCCGCAGGGAGGTACGCAGTATTTT.

The V call is TRBV7-9, the J call TRBJ2-7, with TRBD2 as a possible D gene (5 bases). V lost 1 base and J 5 bases, leaving 9 bases between the germline ends. This CDR3 is built from 13 residues. Germline CDR1 is SEHNR and CDR2 is FQNEAQ (reference sequence). CDR3 amino acids: CASSLVPSHEQYF. DNA for the CDR3: TGTGCCAGCAGCTTAGTTCCTAGCCACGAGCAGTACTTC. The variable domain in full, with the rest retrieved from reference TRBV7-9 and TRBJ2-7, is DTGVSQNPRHKITKRGQNVTFRCDPISEHNRLYWYRQTLGQGPEFLTYFQNEAQLEKSRLLSDRFSAERPKGSFSTLEIQRTEQGDSAMYLCASSLVPSHEQYFGPGTRLTVT.

This clone was seen just once. This chain links TRBV29-1 with TRBJ2-3; possibly TRBD1 for D (5 bases). The CDR3 runs 12 residues. V was cut by 3 bases and J by 3 bases, with 7 bases left in between. Germline lookup yields CDR1 SQVTM and CDR2 ANQGSEA. DNA of the CDR3: TGCAGCGTTGAGTCAGGGACAGATACGCAGTATTTT. Translated: CSVESGTDTQYF.

The chain couples TRBV6-5 to TRBJ2-7; tentative D call: TRBD1 (6 bases). Germline CDR1 reads MNHEY; CDR2 reads SVGAGI. The V gene lost 5 bases and the J gene lost 3 bases, with 17 bases spanning the gap. The CDR3 consists of 15 residues. CDR3 DNA sequence: TGTGCCAGCAGTCCCACGGACAGTCGATACTACGAGCAGTACTTC. Its translation: CASSPTDSRYYEQYF.

CDR3 bases: TGTGCCAGTAGTTCCCGGCAGGATCCCAATCAGCCCCAGCATTTT. Protein sequence: CASSSRQDPNQPQHF. This rearrangement joins TRBV19 to TRBJ1-5; D uncertain. V was clipped by 5 bases and J by 3 bases, with 14 bases between them. This CDR3 has 15 amino acids. Looked up from germline, CDR1 is LNHDA and CDR2 is SQIVND (reference sequence).

This clone turned up a few times. Additional DNA sequences in this sample encode the identical CDR3. This chain links TRBV7-2 with TRBJ2-7, with 12 bases identical to TRBD1. Germline V gene data show CDR1 as SGHTA and CDR2 as FQGNSA. The CDR3 has 15 residues. J was trimmed by 4 bases and V by 3 bases; bases with no gene match: 4. CDR3 residues: CASSLEGQGAYEQYF. Written as DNA, the CDR3 is TGTGCCAGCAGCTTGGAGGGACAGGGGGCTTACGAGCAGTACTTC.

The rearrangement links TRBV7-2 to TRBJ2-1; D is possibly TRBD1 (5 bases). V was shortened by 5 bases and J by 7 bases, with 9 bases between the two germline ends. Germline CDR1 and CDR2: SGHTA and FQGNSA. The CDR3 totals 12 residues. DNA for the CDR3: TGTGCCAGCAGCCCATACAGGAATGAGCAGTTCTTC. Residues: CASSPYRNEQFF.

The count of this clone is one. The chain carries TRBV6-5 and TRBJ2-4; D is unresolved. From germline, CDR1 is MNHEY and CDR2 SVGAGI. V lost 6 bases and J lost 6, with 15 bases in between. The CDR3 sequence is 14 residues long. Written as DNA, the CDR3 is TGTGCCAGCAGACCCCGGGCAAAGGGAAACATTCAGTACTTC. Translated, it gives CASRPRAKGNIQYF.

This clone was seen only once. This chain connects TRBV18 to TRBJ2-6; no clear D gene. V gave up 3 bases and J gave up 0 bases, with 9 bases separating them. Looked up from germline, CDR1 is KGHSH and CDR2 is LQKENI. The CDR3 has 16 amino acids. The CDR3 nucleotides read TGTGCCAGCTCACCCGGACGGCCCTCTGGGGCCAACGTCCTGACTTTC. It codes for CASSPGRPSGANVLTF.

The J gene is TRBJ2-1, the V gene TRBV18; D uncertain. The CDR3 is made up of 13 amino acids. With 3 bases removed from V and 10 bases from J, the gap between germline ends came to 13 bases. Germline V gene sequence: CDR1 KGHSH, CDR2 LQKENI. The CDR3: CASSPRSVGEQFF. CDR3 coding DNA: TGTGCCAGCTCACCGAGGTCGGTGGGAGAGCAGTTCTTC.

The rearrangement joins TRBV19 to TRBJ1-5, with D possibly being TRBD1 (5 bases). Trimming took off 5 bases at V and 5 bases at J, with 10 bases between the two ends. CDR1 is LNHDA and CDR2 is SQIVND in the germline V gene (reference sequence). This CDR3 contains 13 residues. The CDR3: CASSRQPYQPQHF. CDR3 nucleotide sequence: TGTGCCAGTAGTCGACAGCCGTATCAGCCCCAGCATTTT.

The V and J genes are TRBV7-6 and TRBJ1-5; D is possibly TRBD1 (6 bases). CDR3 size: 13 residues. Germline V CDR1 and CDR2: SGHVS, FNYEAQ. V dropped 5 bases and J dropped 8 bases, with 13 bases sitting between them. For the CDR3, the DNA is TGTGCCAGCAGCGCTCAGGGGATTGAGCCCCAGCATTTT. Residues: CASSAQGIEPQHF.

The CDR3 DNA follows: TGTGCCAGCAGTTTAGCTCTGAGATACACTGAAGCTTTCTTT. Its protein is CASSLALRYTEAFF. The J gene is TRBJ1-1, the V gene TRBV28; D call uncertain. CDR3 length: 14 amino acids. The germline CDR1 and CDR2 sequences are MDHEN and SYDVKM. Trimming stripped 2 bases from V and 3 bases from J, with 10 bases between.

The gene calls are TRBV7-9 and TRBJ2-5, with TRBD2 as a possible D gene (6 bases). Germline V CDR1 and CDR2: SEHNR, FQNEAQ (reference sequence). There are 13 residues in the CDR3. Trimming stripped 2 bases from V and 5 bases from J, with 9 bases between. CDR3 bases: TGTGCCAGCAGCTTATCGGGAGCGGAGACCCAGTACTTC. It encodes CASSLSGAETQYF. Supplemented by reference TRBV7-9 and TRBJ2-5, the full variable domain reads DTGVSQNPRHKITKRGQNVTFRCDPISEHNRLYWYRQTLGQGPEFLTYFQNEAQLEKSRLLSDRFSAERPKGSFSTLEIQRTEQGDSAMYLCASSLSGAETQYFGPGTRLLVL.

This chain connects TRBV27 to TRBJ2-3, with 9 positions matching TRBD1. The CDR3 loop spans 14 amino acids. Germline V CDR1 and CDR2: MNHEY, SMNVEV (reference sequence). J was trimmed by 3 bases and V by 5 bases; bases with no gene match: 3. Here the CDR3 reads CASSRTGVTDTQYF. CDR3 nucleotides: TGTGCCAGCAGTAGGACAGGGGTTACAGATACGCAGTATTTT.

Concerning this clone: Other DNA sequences in the sample encode the same CDR3. The chain couples TRBV7-8 to TRBJ1-5; 12 bases are shared with TRBD1. The CDR3 is made up of 15 amino acids. Looked up from germline, CDR1 is SGHVS and CDR2 is FQNEAQ. After removal of 3 bases from V and 5 bases from J, the junction contained 2 bases not matched to a gene. The CDR3 protein is CASSLGQGADQPQHF. In DNA, the CDR3 is TGTGCCAGCAGCTTGGGACAGGGGGCCGATCAGCCCCAGCATTTT. Filled out from reference TRBV7-8 and TRBJ1-5, the complete variable domain reads GAGVSQSPRYKVAKRGQDVALRCDPISGHVSLFWYQQALGQGPEFLTYFQNEAQLDKSGLPSDRFFAERPEGSVSTLKIQRTQQEDSAVYLCASSLGQGADQPQHFGDGTRLSIL.